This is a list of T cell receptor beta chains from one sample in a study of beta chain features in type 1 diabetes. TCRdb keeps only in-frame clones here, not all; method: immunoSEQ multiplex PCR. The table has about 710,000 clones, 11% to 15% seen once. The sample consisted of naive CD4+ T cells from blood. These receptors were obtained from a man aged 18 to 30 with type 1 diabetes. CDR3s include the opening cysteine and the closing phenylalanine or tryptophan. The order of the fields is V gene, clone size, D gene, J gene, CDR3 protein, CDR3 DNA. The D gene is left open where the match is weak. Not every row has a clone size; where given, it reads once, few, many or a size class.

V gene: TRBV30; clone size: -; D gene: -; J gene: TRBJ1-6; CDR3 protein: CASNRVQSPLHF; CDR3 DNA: TGTGCCTCAAACAGGGTGCAGTCACCCCTCCACTTT
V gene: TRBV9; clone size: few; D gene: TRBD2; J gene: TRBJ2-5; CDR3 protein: CASSFAGGSQETQYF; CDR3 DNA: TGTGCCAGCAGTTTTGCGGGGGGGAGCCAAGAGACCCAGTACTTC
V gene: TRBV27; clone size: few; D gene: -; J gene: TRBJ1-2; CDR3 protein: CASSLSPRQRYGYTF; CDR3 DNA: TGTGCCAGCAGTTTAAGCCCTCGGCAGCGTTATGGCTACACCTTC
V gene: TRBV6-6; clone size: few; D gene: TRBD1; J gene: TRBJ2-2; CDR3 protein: CASIDRVSNTGELFF; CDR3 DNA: TGTGCCAGCATCGACAGGGTCTCCAACACCGGGGAGCTGTTTTTT
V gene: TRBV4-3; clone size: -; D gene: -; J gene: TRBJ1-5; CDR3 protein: CASSQESGAKGQPQHF; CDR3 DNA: TGCGCCAGCAGCCAAGAGTCAGGGGCTAAGGGTCAGCCCCAGCATTTT
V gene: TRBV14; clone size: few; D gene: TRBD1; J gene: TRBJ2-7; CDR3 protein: CASSQLRGQGQYYEQYF; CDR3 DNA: TGTGCCAGCAGCCAACTCAGGGGACAGGGACAGTACTACGAGCAGTACTTC
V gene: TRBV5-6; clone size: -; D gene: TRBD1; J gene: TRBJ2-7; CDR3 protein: CASSLGQGSYEQYF; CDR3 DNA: TGTGCCAGCAGCTTGGGACAGGGAAGCTACGAGCAGTACTTC
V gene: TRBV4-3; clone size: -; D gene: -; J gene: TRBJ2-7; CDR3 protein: CASSQDAYRSSYEQYF; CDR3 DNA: TGCGCCAGCAGCCAAGACGCGTACAGGTCGTCGTACGAGCAGTACTTC
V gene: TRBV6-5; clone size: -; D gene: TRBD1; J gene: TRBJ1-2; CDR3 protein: CASSYSGQYGYTF; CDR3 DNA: TGTGCCAGCAGTTACTCGGGACAGTATGGCTACACCTTC
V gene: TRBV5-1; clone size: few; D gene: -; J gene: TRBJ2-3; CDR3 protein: CASSLTRSPGTDTQYF; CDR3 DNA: TGCGCCAGCAGCTTGACTAGATCTCCTGGCACAGATACGCAGTATTTT
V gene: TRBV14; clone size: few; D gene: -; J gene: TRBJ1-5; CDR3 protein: CASSQGGKQPQHF; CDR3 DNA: TGTGCCAGCAGCCAAGGGGGAAAACAGCCCCAGCATTTT
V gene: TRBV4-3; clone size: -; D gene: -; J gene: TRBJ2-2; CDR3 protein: CASSQEWPAELFF; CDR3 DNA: TGCGCCAGCAGCCAAGAATGGCCGGCGGAGCTGTTTTTT
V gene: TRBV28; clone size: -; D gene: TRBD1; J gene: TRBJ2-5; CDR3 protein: CASTVPPGQGGETQYF; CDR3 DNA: TGTGCCAGCACCGTACCTCCGGGACAGGGGGGGGAGACCCAGTACTTC
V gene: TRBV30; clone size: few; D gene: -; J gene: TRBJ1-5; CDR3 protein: CAWASDSNQPQHF; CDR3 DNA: TGTGCCTGGGCCTCGGATAGCAATCAGCCCCAGCATTTT
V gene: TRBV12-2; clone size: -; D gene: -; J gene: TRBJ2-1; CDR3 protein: CASRLAQLAPDKYNEQFF; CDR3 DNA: TGTGCAAGTCGCTTAGCCCAACTAGCGCCAGACAAATACAATGAGCAGTTCTTC
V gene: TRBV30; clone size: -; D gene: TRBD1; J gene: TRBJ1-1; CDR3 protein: CAWSAIGTVEAFF; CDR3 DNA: TGTGCCTGGAGCGCTATTGGGACAGTCGAAGCTTTCTTT
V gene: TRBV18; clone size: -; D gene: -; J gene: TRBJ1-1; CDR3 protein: CASSPKLQGWSKTEAFF; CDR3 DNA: TGTGCCAGCTCACCAAAGTTGCAGGGATGGTCAAAGACTGAAGCTTTCTTT
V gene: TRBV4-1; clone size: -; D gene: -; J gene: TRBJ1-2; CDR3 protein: CASSQMSRDLRGYTF; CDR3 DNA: TGCGCCAGCAGCCAAATGTCCAGGGACTTGCGTGGCTACACCTTC
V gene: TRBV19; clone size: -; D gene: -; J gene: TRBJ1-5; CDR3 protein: CASSMEDGFSNQPQHF; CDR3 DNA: TGTGCCAGTAGTATGGAGGATGGGTTCAGCAATCAGCCCCAGCATTTT
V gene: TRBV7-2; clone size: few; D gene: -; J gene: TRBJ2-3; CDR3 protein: CASSYDRRDTQYF; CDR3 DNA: TGTGCCAGCAGCTACGACAGGCGGGATACGCAGTATTTT
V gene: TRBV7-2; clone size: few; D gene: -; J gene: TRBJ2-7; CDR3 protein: CASSRLLLSSYEQYF; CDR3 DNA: TGTGCCAGCAGCCGTCTATTACTGAGCTCCTACGAGCAGTACTTC
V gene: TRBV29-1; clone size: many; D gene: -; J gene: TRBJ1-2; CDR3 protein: CSVMLIREGYTF; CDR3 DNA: TGCAGCGTTATGCTTATTCGTGAAGGCTACACCTTC
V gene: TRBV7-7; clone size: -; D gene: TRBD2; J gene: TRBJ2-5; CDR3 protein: CASSFGASRGMETQYF; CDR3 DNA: TGTGCTAGCAGCTTCGGCGCTTCGCGGGGGATGGAGACCCAGTACTTC
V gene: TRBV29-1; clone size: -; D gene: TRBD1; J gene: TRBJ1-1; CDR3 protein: CSVVDQGADEAFF; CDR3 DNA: TGCAGCGTTGTTGATCAGGGGGCGGATGAAGCTTTCTTT
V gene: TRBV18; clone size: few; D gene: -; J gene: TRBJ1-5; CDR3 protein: CASSLYSNQPQHF; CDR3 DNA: TGTGCCAGCTCACTTTATAGCAATCAGCCCCAGCATTTT
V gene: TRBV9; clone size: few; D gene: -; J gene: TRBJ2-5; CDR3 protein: CASSVGLGETQYF; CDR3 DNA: TGTGCCAGCAGCGTAGGTCTTGGAGAGACCCAGTACTTC
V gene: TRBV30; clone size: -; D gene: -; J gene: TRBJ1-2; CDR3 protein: CAWRGSEGYTF; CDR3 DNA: TGTGCCTGGAGGGGCTCGGAGGGCTACACCTTC
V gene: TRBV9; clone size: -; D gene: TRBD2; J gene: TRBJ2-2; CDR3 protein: CASSVLTSGMNGELFF; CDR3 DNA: TGTGCCAGCAGCGTTTTAACTAGCGGGATGAACGGGGAGCTGTTTTTT
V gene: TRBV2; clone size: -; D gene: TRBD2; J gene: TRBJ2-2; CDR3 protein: CASSGLAVNTGELFF; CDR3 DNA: TGTGCCAGCAGTGGACTAGCGGTTAACACCGGGGAGCTGTTTTTT
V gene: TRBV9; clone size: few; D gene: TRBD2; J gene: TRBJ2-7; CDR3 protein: CASSTGTTTYEQYF; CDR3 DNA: TGTGCCAGCAGCACCGGGACTACCACCTACGAGCAGTACTTC
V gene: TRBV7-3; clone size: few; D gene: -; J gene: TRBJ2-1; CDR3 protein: CASSWGFSSYNEQFF; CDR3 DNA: TGTGCCAGCAGCTGGGGGTTCTCCTCCTACAATGAGCAGTTCTTC
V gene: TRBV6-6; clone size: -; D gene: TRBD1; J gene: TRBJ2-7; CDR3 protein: CASRRGGQGDYEQYF; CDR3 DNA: TGTGCCAGCAGGCGGGGTGGACAGGGGGACTACGAGCAGTACTTC
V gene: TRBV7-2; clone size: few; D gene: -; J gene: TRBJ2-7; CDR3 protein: CASSSPVTYEQYF; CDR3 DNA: TGTGCCAGCAGCTCCCCGGTAACCTACGAGCAGTACTTC
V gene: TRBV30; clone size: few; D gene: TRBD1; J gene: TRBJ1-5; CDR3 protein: CAWSGQGVSQPQHF; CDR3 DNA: TGTGCCTGGAGTGGACAGGGGGTAAGTCAGCCCCAGCATTTT
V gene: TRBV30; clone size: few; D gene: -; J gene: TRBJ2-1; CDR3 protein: CAWSVPRGSGQFF; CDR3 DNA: TGTGCCTGGAGTGTACCCCGGGGGTCAGGGCAGTTCTTC
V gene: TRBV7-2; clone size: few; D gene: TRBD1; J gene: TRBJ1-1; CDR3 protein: CASSLRTGEAFF; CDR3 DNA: TGTGCCAGCAGCTTAAGGACAGGGGAAGCTTTCTTT
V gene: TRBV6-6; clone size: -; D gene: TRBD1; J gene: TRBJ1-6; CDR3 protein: CASRPTGQANSPLHF; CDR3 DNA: TGTGCCAGCAGACCTACGGGACAGGCGAATTCACCCCTCCACTTT
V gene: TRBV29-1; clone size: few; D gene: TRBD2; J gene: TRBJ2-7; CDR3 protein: CSVREGLAGERGYEQYF; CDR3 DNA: TGCAGCGTTCGCGAAGGCCTAGCGGGAGAACGGGGATACGAGCAGTACTTC
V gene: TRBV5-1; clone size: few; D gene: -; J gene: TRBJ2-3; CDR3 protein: CASSSGQGGGDTQYF; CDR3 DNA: TGCGCCAGCAGCTCCGGACAGGGCGGGGGAGATACGCAGTATTTT
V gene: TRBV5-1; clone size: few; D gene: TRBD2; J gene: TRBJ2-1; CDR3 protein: CASSLQLAGGPNSYNEQFF; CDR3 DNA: TGCGCCAGCAGCTTGCAACTAGCGGGAGGACCAAACTCCTACAATGAGCAGTTCTTC
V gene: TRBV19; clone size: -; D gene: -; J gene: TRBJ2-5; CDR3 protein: CASSTGLQETQYF; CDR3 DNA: TGTGCCAGTAGTACGGGGCTCCAAGAGACCCAGTACTTC
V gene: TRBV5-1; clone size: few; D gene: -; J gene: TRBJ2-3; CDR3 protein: CASSAGTAAGRDTQYF; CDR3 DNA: TGCGCCAGCTCGGCGGGGACAGCCGCGGGGAGAGATACGCAGTATTTT
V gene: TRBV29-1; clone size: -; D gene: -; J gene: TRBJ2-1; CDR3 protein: CSVPAVASQFF; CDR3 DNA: TGCAGCGTTCCGGCTGTCGCCTCCCAGTTCTTC
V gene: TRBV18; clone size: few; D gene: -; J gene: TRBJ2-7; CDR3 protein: CASSPLTYEQYF; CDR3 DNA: TGTGCCAGCTCACCACTAACCTACGAGCAGTACTTC
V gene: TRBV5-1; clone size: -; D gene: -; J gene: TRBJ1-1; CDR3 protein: CASSADTEAFF; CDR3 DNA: TGCGCCAGCAGCGCGGATACTGAAGCTTTCTTT
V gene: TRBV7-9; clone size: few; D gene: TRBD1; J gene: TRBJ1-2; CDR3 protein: CASSLTGEAYGYTF; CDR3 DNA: TGTGCCAGCAGCTTGACAGGGGAGGCCTATGGCTACACCTTC
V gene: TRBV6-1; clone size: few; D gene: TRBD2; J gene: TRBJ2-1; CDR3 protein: CASSETGLAGGGEQFF; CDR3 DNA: TGTGCCAGCAGTGAAACGGGACTAGCGGGAGGGGGCGAGCAGTTCTTC
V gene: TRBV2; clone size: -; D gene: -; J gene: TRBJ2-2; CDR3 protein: CASSGPAGGGELFF; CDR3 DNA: TGTGCCAGCAGTGGACCGGCCGGGGGCGGGGAGCTGTTTTTT
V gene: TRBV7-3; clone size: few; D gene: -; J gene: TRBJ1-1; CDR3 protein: CASSTTLNTEAFF; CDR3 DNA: TGTGCCAGCAGCACAACATTGAACACTGAAGCTTTCTTT
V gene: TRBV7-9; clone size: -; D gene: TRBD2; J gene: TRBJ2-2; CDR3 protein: CASSLTGLAVNTGELFF; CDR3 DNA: TGTGCCAGCAGCTTAACCGGACTAGCGGTGAACACCGGGGAGCTGTTTTTT
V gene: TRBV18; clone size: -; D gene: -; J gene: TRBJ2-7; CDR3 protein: CASSLRGEDEQYF; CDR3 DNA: TGTGCCAGCTCACTCAGGGGTGAAGACGAGCAGTACTTC
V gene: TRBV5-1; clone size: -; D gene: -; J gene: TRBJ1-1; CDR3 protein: CASSYGAFF; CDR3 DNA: TGCGCCAGCAGCTATGGAGCTTTCTTT
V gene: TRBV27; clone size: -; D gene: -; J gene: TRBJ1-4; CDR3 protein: CASSSATNEKLFF; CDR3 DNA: TGTGCCAGCAGTTCCGCAACTAATGAAAAACTGTTTTTT
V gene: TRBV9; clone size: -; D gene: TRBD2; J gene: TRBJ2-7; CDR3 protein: CASSVAAGGASYEQYF; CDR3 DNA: TGTGCCAGCAGCGTAGCGGCGGGGGGCGCGTCGTACGAGCAGTACTTC
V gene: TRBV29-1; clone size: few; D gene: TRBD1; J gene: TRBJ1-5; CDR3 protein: CSVLGQGEQPQHF; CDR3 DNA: TGCAGCGTCCTAGGACAGGGGGAACAGCCCCAGCATTTT
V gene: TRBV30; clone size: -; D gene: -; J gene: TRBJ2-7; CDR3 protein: CAWSARYEQYF; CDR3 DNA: TGTGCCTGGAGTGCCCGCTACGAGCAGTACTTC
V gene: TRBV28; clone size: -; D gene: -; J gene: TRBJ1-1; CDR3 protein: CASSLVNTEAFF; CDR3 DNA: TGTGCCAGCAGTTTAGTCAACACTGAAGCTTTCTTT
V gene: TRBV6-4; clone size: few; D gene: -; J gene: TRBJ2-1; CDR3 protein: CASSDSAANNEQFF; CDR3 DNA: TGTGCCAGCAGTGACTCCGCTGCTAACAATGAGCAGTTCTTC
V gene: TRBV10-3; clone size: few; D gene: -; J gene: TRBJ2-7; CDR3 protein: CAISDGLGGGEQYF; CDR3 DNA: TGTGCCATCAGTGATGGTCTGGGAGGGGGCGAGCAGTACTTC